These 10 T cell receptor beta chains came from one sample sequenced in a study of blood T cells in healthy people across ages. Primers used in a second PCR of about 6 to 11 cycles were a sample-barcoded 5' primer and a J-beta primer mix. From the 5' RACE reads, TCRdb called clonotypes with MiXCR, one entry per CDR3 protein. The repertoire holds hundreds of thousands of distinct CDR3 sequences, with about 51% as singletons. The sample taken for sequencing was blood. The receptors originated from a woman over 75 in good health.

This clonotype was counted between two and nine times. The CDR3 nucleotides read TGCGCCAGCAGCTTGGGTCCCAGGGGCCCCGTGAAGAACACTGAAGCTTTCTTT. Protein sequence: CASSLGPRGPVKNTEAFF. This sequence joins TRBV5-1 and TRBJ1-1, with a weak D call TRBD1 (6 bases). V shed 0 bases and J shed 1 base, with 19 bases lying between them. The CDR3 totals 18 residues. Germline V CDR1 and CDR2: SGHRS, YFSETQ.

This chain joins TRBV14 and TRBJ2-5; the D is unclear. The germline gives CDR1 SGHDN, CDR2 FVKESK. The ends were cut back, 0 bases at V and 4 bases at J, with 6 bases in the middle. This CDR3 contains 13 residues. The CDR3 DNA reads TGTGCCAGCAGCCAAGAACAGATAGAGACCCAGTACTTC. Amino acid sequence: CASSQEQIETQYF.

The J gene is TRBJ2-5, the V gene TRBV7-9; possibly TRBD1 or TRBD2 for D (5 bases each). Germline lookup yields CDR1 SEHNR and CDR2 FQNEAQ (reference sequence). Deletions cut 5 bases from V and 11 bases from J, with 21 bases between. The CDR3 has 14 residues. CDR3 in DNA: TGTGCCAGCAGCCCCCTTGGGTCGGTGGGGGAGCAGTACTTC. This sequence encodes CASSPLGSVGEQYF.

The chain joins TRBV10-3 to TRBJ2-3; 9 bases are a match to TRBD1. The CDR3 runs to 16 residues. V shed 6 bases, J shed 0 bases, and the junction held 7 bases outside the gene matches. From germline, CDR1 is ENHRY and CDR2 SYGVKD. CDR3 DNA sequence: TGTGCCATCAGGTGGGACAGGGAATCTAGCACAGATACGCAGTATTTT. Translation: CAIRWDRESSTDTQYF.

CDR3 sequence reads: CATSRQQGTLQETQYF. CDR3 coding DNA: TGTGCCACCAGCAGACAACAGGGAACCCTCCAAGAGACCCAGTACTTC. The chain combines TRBV15 with TRBJ2-5, with TRBD1 as a possible D gene (6 bases). The germline V and J ends were trimmed by 2 bases and 1 base, with 14 bases remaining between them. The germline V gene encodes CDR1 LNHNV and CDR2 YYDKDF (reference sequence). This CDR3 is built from 16 residues.

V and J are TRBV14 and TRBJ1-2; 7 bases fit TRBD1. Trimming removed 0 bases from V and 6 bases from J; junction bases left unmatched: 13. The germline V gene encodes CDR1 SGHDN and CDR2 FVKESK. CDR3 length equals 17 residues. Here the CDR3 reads CASSQDGWTGNTNGYTF. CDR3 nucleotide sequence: TGTGCCAGCAGCCAAGACGGGTGGACAGGAAATACGAATGGCTACACCTTC.

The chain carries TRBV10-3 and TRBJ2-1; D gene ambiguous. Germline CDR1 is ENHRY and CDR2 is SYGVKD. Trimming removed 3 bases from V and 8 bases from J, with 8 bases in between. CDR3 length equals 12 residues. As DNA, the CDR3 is TGTGCCATCAGTGATAATGAGGATGAGCAGTTCTTC. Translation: CAISDNEDEQFF.

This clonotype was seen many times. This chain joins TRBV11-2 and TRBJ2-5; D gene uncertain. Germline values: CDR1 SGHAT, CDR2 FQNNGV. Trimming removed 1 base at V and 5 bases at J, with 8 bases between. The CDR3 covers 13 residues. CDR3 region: CASSLGPPETQYF. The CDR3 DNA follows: TGTGCCAGCAGCTTAGGGCCCCCGGAGACCCAGTACTTC.

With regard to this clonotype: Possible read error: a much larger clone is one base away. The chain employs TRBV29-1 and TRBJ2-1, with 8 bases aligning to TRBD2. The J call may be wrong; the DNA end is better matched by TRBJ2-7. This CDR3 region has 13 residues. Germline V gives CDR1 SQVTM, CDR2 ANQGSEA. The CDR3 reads CSVVAGSYNEQYF. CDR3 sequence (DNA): TGCAGCGTTGTAGCGGGGTCCTACAATGAGCAGTACTTC.

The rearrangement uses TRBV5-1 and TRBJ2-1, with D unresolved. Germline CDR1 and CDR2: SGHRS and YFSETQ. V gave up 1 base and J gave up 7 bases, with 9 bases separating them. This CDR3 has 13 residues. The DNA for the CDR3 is TGCGCCAGCAGCTTGTCCGCCTCAAATGAGCAGTTCTTC. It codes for CASSLSASNEQFF.